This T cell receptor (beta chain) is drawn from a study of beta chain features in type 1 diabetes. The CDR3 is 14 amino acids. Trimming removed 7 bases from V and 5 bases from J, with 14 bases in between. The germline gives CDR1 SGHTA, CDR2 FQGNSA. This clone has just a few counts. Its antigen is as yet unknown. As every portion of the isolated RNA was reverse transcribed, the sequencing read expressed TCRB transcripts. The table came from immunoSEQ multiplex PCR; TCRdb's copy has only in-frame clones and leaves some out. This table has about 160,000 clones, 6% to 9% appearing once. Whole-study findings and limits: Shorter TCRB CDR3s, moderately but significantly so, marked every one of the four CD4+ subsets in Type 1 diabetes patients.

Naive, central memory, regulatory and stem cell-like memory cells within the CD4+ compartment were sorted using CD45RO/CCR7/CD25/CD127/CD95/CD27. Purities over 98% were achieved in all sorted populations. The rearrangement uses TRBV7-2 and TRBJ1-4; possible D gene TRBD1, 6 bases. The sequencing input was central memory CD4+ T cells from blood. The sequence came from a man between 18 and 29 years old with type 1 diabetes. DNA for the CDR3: TGTGCCAGCACCTCCGGGACAAGGAATGAAAAACTGTTTTTT. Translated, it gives CASTSGTRNEKLFF.